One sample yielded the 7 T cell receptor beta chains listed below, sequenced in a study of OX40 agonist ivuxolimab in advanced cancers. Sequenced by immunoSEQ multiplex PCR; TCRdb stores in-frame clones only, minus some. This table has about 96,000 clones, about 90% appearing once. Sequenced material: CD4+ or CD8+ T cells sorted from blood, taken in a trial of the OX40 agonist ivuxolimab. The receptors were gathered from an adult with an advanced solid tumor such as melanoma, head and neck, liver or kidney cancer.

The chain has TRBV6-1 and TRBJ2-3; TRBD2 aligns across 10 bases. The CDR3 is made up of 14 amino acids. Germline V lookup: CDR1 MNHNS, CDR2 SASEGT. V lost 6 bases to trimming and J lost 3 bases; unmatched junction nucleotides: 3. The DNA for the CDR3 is TGTGCCAGCAGGACGACTAGCGGGACAGATACGCAGTATTTT. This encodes CASRTTSGTDTQYF.

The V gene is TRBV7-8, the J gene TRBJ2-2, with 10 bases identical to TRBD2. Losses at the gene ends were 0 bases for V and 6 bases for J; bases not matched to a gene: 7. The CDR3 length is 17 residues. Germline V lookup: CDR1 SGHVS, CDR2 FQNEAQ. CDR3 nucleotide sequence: TGTGCCAGCAGCTTAGCGGTCCCTAGCGGGAGATCCGGGGAGCTGTTTTTT. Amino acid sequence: CASSLAVPSGRSGELFF.

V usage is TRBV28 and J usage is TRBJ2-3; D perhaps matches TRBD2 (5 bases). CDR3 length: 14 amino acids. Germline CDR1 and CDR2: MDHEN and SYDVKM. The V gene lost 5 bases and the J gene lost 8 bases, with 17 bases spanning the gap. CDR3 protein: CASSTTVSGGTQYF. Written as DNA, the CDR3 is TGTGCCAGCAGTACGACGGTTTCTGGAGGTACGCAGTATTTT.

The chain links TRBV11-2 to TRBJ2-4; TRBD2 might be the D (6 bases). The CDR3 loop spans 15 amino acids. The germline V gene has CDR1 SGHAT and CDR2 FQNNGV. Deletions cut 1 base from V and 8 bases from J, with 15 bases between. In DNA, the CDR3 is TGTGCCAGCAGCTTAGTAGATGGAGGGGTGGACATTCAGTACTTC. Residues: CASSLVDGGVDIQYF.

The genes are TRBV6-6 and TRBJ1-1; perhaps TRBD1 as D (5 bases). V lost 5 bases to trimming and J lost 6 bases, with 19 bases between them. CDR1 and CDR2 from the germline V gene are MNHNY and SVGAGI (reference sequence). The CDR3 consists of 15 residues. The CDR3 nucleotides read TGTGCCAGCAGTATACGGCGGATGACGGGACCTGAAGCTTTCTTT. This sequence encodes CASSIRRMTGPEAFF.

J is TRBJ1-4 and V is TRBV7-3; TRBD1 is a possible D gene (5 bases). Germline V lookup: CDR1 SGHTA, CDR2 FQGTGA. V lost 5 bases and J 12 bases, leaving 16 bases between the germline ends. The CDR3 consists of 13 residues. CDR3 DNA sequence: TGTGCCAGCAGCGTCATCCCAGGAGGGGAACTGTTTTTT. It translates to CASSVIPGGELFF. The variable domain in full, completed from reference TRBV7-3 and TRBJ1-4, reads GAGVSQTPSNKVTEKGKYVELRCDPISGHTALYWYRQSLGQGPEFLIYFQGTGAADDSGLPNDRFFAVRPEGSVSTLKIQRTERGDSAVYLCASSVIPGGELFFGSGTQLSVL.

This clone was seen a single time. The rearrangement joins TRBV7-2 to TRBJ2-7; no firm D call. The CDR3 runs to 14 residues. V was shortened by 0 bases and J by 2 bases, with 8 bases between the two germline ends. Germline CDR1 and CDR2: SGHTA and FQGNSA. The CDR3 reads CASSLALGTYEQYF. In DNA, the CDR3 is TGTGCCAGCAGCTTAGCTCTAGGAACCTACGAGCAGTACTTC.